These 6 T cell receptor beta chains came from one sample sequenced in a study of T cell responses to AZD1222 COVID-19 vaccine (dated by TCRdb to 2020 to 2022). The library came from the immunoSEQ multiplex PCR assay. TCRdb's version of the immuneACCESS table is confined to in-frame rearrangements and falls short of the full clone set. An unresolved V gene accounts for under half of the shortfall where checked; the remainder is of unknown origin. The sample table contains approximately 150,000 clones; only one count was recorded for approximately 90% of them. The top ten constitute around 1.2% of the sample. The time point label corresponds to: about 28 days (+/-7) after the second vaccine dose. Source: peripheral blood, taken 28 days after the second AZD1222 dose. The receptors were sampled from an adult who received the AZD1222 COVID-19 vaccine.

The genes are TRBV5-1 and TRBJ1-1; no clear D gene. In germline, CDR1 is SGHRS, CDR2 YFSETQ. With 4 bases removed from V and 0 bases from J, the gap between germline ends came to 7 bases. The CDR3 totals 13 residues. This CDR3 is CASSIVMNTEAFF. In nucleotides, the CDR3 is TGCGCCAGCAGCATCGTTATGAACACTGAAGCTTTCTTT.

The J gene is TRBJ2-3, the V gene TRBV6-2 or TRBV6-3, with a weak D call TRBD1 (6 bases). V lost 2 bases and J 1 base, leaving 13 bases between the germline ends. CDR1 is MNHEY and CDR2 is SVGEGT in the germline V gene. The CDR3 has 16 residues. Here the CDR3 reads CASSYEGDPRTDTQYF. Written as DNA, the CDR3 is TGTGCCAGCAGTTACGAGGGGGACCCTCGCACAGATACGCAGTATTTT.

The chain uses TRBV3-1 (or the pseudogene TRBV3-2) and TRBJ1-2, with 7 bases that match TRBD1. Per germline, CDR1 LGHDT and CDR2 YNNKEL (reference sequence). V was clipped by 0 bases and J by 8 bases; unmatched bases: 9. The CDR3 is 15 residues long. Here the CDR3 reads CASSQDVEGAGGYTF. DNA of the CDR3: TGTGCCAGCAGCCAAGATGTTGAGGGGGCAGGCGGCTACACCTTC.

The CDR3 sequence: CASNLDRGRNSPLHF. CDR3 DNA: TGTGCCAGTAACCTGGACAGGGGGCGGAATTCACCCCTCCACTTT. The chain uses TRBV19 and TRBJ1-6; 11 positions agree with TRBD1. Trimming removed 7 bases from V and 7 bases from J; junction bases left unmatched: 6. The CDR3 consists of 15 residues. Per germline, CDR1 LNHDA and CDR2 SQIVND (reference sequence). Drawing the rest from reference TRBV19 and TRBJ1-6, the complete variable domain is DGGITQSPKYLFRKEGQNVTLSCEQNLNHDAMYWYRQDPGQGLRLIYYSQIVNDFQKGDIAEGYSVSREKKESFPLTVTSAQKNPTAFYLCASNLDRGRNSPLHFGNGTRLTVT.

The count of this clone is one. The chain has TRBV7-3 and TRBJ2-3; D is unclear. Germline V lookup: CDR1 SGHTA, CDR2 FQGTGA. V shed 6 bases and J shed 0 bases, with 1 base lying between them. This CDR3 has 11 amino acids. The CDR3, as DNA: TGTGCCAGCAGTAGCACAGATACGCAGTATTTT. Translation gives CASSSTDTQYF.

The CDR3 bases are TGTGCCAGCAGCTTCCTCGGTGCGGGGGATAATTCACCCCTCCACTTT. Its translation is CASSFLGAGDNSPLHF. This chain joins TRBV27 and TRBJ1-6; TRBD1 might be the D (5 bases). The germline gives CDR1 MNHEY, CDR2 SMNVEV (reference sequence). V lost 6 bases to trimming and J lost 5 bases, with 17 bases between them. The CDR3 covers 16 residues.